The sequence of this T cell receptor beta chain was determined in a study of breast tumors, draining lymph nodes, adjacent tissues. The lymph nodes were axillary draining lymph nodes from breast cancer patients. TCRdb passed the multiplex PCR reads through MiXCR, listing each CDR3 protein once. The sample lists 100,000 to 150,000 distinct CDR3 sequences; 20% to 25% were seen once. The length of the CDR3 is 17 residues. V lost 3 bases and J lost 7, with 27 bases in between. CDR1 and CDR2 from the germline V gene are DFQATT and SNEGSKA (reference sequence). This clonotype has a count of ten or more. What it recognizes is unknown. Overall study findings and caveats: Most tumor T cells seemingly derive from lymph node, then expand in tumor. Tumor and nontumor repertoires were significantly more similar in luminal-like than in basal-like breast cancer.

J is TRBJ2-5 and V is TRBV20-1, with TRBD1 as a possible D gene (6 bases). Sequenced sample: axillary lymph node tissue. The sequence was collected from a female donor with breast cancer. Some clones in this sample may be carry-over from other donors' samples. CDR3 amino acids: CSARGVVTGIAKGTQYF. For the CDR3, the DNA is TGCAGTGCTAGGGGTGTGGTTACAGGGATCGCGAAGGGGACCCAGTACTTC.